This T cell receptor (beta chain) stems from a study of blood T cell repertoires in COVID-19. As for the study in general: Whether acute or convalescent, the COVID-19 samples came from the United States, Italy and Spain. From T cells, B-cell-depleted T cells, or PBMCs came the material, which was cDNA or gDNA.

Original handling: The assay estimated nucleated cells by amplifying reference gene primers. Data came from immunoSEQ multiplex PCR; TCRdb stores just in-frame clones and leaves some out. The V and J calls and clone size were taken over from that table, and D and trimming were inferred from the DNA. This table holds roughly 41,000 clones, over 80% found once. From germline, CDR1 is SGHRS and CDR2 YFSETQ. The germline V and J ends were trimmed by 0 bases and 11 bases, with 23 bases remaining between them. The CDR3 has 16 residues. This TCR was recovered from a man aged 45-60 years with active COVID-19. Sequencing used peripheral blood. The genes are TRBV5-1 and TRBJ1-1; perhaps TRBD1 as D (6 bases). The CDR3 is CASSLGSGQRGSDAFF. CDR3 DNA sequence: TGCGCCAGCAGCTTGGGGTCCGGACAGCGGGGGAGTGACGCTTTCTTT.